What follows are 10 T cell receptor beta chains derived from one specimen sequenced in a study of T cells after yellow fever vaccination. TCRdb re-derived calls from the 5' RACE reads in MiXCR, one entry per CDR3 protein. The sample includes under 550,000 distinct CDR3 sequences, around a fifth of them seen just once. The sample was PBMCs, taken approximately 22 days after the first yellow fever vaccination. The receptors here all came from a man aged 18-30 years who received the YFV17D yellow fever vaccine.

This clonotype has more than one count but fewer than ten. The rearrangement joins TRBV20-1 to TRBJ2-2; D is perhaps TRBD2 (6 bases). CDR1 is DFQATT, CDR2 SNEGSKA, per germline (reference sequence). V was shortened by 6 bases and J by 6 bases, with 17 bases between the two germline ends. The CDR3 is 14 residues long. The CDR3 protein is CSALPGVEAGELFF. The CDR3, as DNA: TGCAGTGCCCTCCCGGGGGTTGAGGCCGGGGAGCTGTTTTTT.

The CDR3 loop is CASSVGQTDEAFF. DNA for the CDR3: TGTGCCAGCAGTGTTGGGCAGACCGATGAAGCTTTCTTT. The chain joins TRBV6-1 to TRBJ1-1; no reliable D call. The V gene lost 4 bases and the J gene lost 7 bases, with 13 bases spanning the gap. Germline-derived CDR1 and CDR2 are MNHNS and SASEGT. The CDR3 is 13 amino acids.

The sample holds a few counts of this clonotype. This sequence joins TRBV7-2 and TRBJ2-3; the D is unclear. Germline lookup yields CDR1 SGHTA and CDR2 FQGNSA. This CDR3 contains 15 residues. V was clipped by 2 bases and J by 2 bases, with 11 bases between them. The CDR3 sequence is CASSLWVTHTDTQYF. DNA of the CDR3: TGTGCCAGCAGCTTATGGGTGACCCACACAGATACGCAGTATTTT. Looking up the rest from reference TRBV7-2 and TRBJ2-3 gives the full variable domain: GAGVSQSPSNKVTEKGKDVELRCDPISGHTALYWYRQSLGQGLEFLIYFQGNSAPDKSGLPSDRFSAERTGGSVSTLTIQRTQQEDSAVYLCASSLWVTHTDTQYFGPGTRLTVL.

The DNA for the CDR3 is TGTGCCAGCAGCGTCCCTGAGGAGGCAGCTAGGGGAGATACGCAGTATTTT. Translating it yields CASSVPEEAARGDTQYF. The chain links TRBV9 to TRBJ2-3, with D tentatively TRBD1 or TRBD2 (5 bases each). Germline loops: CDR1 SGDLS, CDR2 YYNGEE. The CDR3 runs to 17 residues. Trimming pared 2 bases from V and 5 bases from J, leaving 21 bases between.

The chain combines TRBV6-2 or TRBV6-3 with TRBJ2-7; D might be TRBD1 (6 bases). In germline, CDR1 is MNHEY, CDR2 SVGEGT. Trimming removed 0 bases at V and 2 bases at J, with 11 bases between. The CDR3 covers 15 residues. As DNA, the CDR3 is TGTGCCAGCAGTTACTCCCAGGGGTCCGCCTACGAGCAGTACGTC. It yields the protein CASSYSQGSAYEQYV.

This clonotype was detected once. The chain uses TRBV11-2 and TRBJ2-7; weak D call: TRBD1 (5 bases). The CDR3 extends over 14 amino acids. V lost 2 bases to trimming and J lost 5 bases, with 13 bases between them. Germline values: CDR1 SGHAT, CDR2 FQNNGV. This CDR3 reads CASSLPGRAHEQYF. The CDR3 DNA reads TGTGCCAGCAGCTTACCGGGCAGGGCCCACGAGCAGTACTTC.

This clonotype was counted at least ten times. The chain is built from TRBV19 and TRBJ1-5; D is ambiguous. Germline V gives CDR1 LNHDA, CDR2 SQIVND (reference sequence). The CDR3 extends over 14 amino acids. V shed 2 bases and J shed 0 bases, with 5 bases lying between them. The CDR3 region is CASSIQISNQPQHF. CDR3 in DNA: TGTGCCAGTAGTATACAGATTAGCAATCAGCCCCAGCATTTT. Drawing the rest from reference TRBV19 and TRBJ1-5, the complete variable domain is DGGITQSPKYLFRKEGQNVTLSCEQNLNHDAMYWYRQDPGQGLRLIYYSQIVNDFQKGDIAEGYSVSREKKESFPLTVTSAQKNPTAFYLCASSIQISNQPQHFGDGTRLSIL.

This clonotype appeared a few times. The chain joins TRBV12-3 or TRBV12-4 to TRBJ1-1, with TRBD1 as a possible D gene (6 bases). V was cut by 2 bases and J by 11 bases, with 15 bases left in between. The CDR3 consists of 13 residues. CDR3 nucleotides: TGTGCCAGCAGTTTAACGGGGGCCATGGGGGCTTTCTTT. Its protein is CASSLTGAMGAFF.

In its sample, this clonotype was seen a few times. The rearrangement links TRBV12-3 or TRBV12-4 to TRBJ2-1, with a tentative D call TRBD1 (5 bases). The CDR3 runs to 15 residues. V lost 6 bases and J lost 4, with 16 bases in between. The CDR3 region has the DNA TGTGCCAGCAGCCTTCCAGGGTCTCGATACAATGAGCAGTTCTTC. It codes for CASSLPGSRYNEQFF.

The table lists this clonotype with a few counts. The V gene is TRBV29-1, the J gene TRBJ2-3, with D perhaps matching TRBD1 (5 bases). V shed 3 bases and J shed 3 bases, with 13 bases lying between them. The germline V gene encodes CDR1 SQVTM and CDR2 ANQGSEA. The CDR3 has 14 amino acids. The CDR3 region has the DNA TGCAGCGTTGACAGGGTTTCCTTAACAGATACGCAGTATTTT. It yields the protein CSVDRVSLTDTQYF.